This TCR beta chain was captured by sequencing in a study of cytomegalovirus exposure and HLA in healthy donors. This PCR relied on a set of 60 Vbeta primers and 13 Jbeta primers. Here immunoSEQ multiplex PCR was the method, and the copy in TCRdb shows in-frame clones only, minus some. The top ten clones hold 7.6% of a sample with tens of thousands of clones, about 70% of them seen once. Germline V CDR1 and CDR2: MNHEY, SVGAGI. V was clipped by 4 bases and J by 2 bases, with 10 bases between them. CDR3 length: 14 residues. The chain couples TRBV6-5 to TRBJ2-3, with a tentative D call TRBD2 (7 bases). This TCR derives from a man aged 35-49 years in good health and CMV-seropositive. The sample consisted of PBMCs. The CDR3 bases are TGTGCCAGCAGTTGGCGGGGGCACACAGATACGCAGTATTTT. Protein sequence: CASSWRGHTDTQYF.